This TCR beta chain was captured by sequencing in a study of CD8 T cells in ankylosing spondylitis. General observations from the study: The authors found the disease-linked clones to be CD8+ and relatively rare in peripheral blood.

This clonotype has a count of ten or more. Its antigen is currently unknown. TCRdb ran MiXCR on the 5' RACE reads and lists one entry per CDR3 protein. The sample lists about 130,000 distinct CDR3 sequences; roughly 6.6% were seen once. The CDR3 sequence is 12 residues long. Trimming removed 2 bases from V and 4 bases from J, with 8 bases in between. CDR1 is SQVTM and CDR2 is ANQGSEA in the germline V gene. Sequenced: blood, either unsorted or a sorted T cell fraction (not recorded which). The chain couples TRBV29-1 to TRBJ1-1; weak D call: TRBD1 (5 bases). This receptor was taken from a female donor with ankylosing spondylitis or in good health (not recorded which). CDR3 amino acids: CSVEQGPTEAFF. The CDR3 nucleotides are TGCAGCGTTGAACAGGGTCCCACTGAAGCTTTCTTT.